One and the same sample provided the 9 T cell receptor beta chains below, sequenced in a study of CD8 T cells in Susac syndrome. The RNA input was roughly 0.45 to 1 ug, and it was reverse transcribed with random hexamers. TCRdb itself ran the immunoSEQ multiplex PCR reads through MiXCR, one entry per CDR3 protein. The profile covers about 60,000 distinct CDR3 sequences, with around nine tenths appearing a single time and approximately 0.21% taken by the ten largest. The material sequenced was CD8+ T cells from PBMCs. The receptors were gathered from a human donor in good health.

In its sample, this clonotype was seen once. The chain uses TRBV29-1 and TRBJ1-6; no firm D call. The germline gives CDR1 SQVTM, CDR2 ANQGSEA. Trimming shortened V by 3 bases and J by 7 bases, and 13 bases separated the two germline ends. CDR3 length: 14 residues. In DNA form, the CDR3 reads TGCAGCGTTGAGTTGCCGGAGGAAAATTCACCCCTCCACTTT. This gives the protein CSVELPEENSPLHF.

The chain employs TRBV12-3 or TRBV12-4 and TRBJ2-1; D is possibly TRBD2 (5 bases). This CDR3 has 15 residues. The V and J ends lost 2 bases and 4 bases respectively, with 12 bases between them. CDR3 amino acids: CASSLPDLAYNEQFF. The CDR3 DNA reads TGTGCCAGCAGTTTACCCGATCTAGCATACAATGAGCAGTTCTTC.

V usage is TRBV6-5 and J usage is TRBJ2-7, with D unclear. The V end was cut by 0 bases, the J end by 4 bases, with 13 bases between. Looked up from germline, CDR1 is MNHEY and CDR2 is SVGAGI. CDR3 size: 15 residues. The DNA for the CDR3 is TGTGCCAGCAGTTACTCGAGAACGGTTTTGTACGAGCAGTACTTC. It specifies CASSYSRTVLYEQYF.

The gene calls are TRBV7-2 and TRBJ2-1; 9 bases map to TRBD2. V lost 3 bases to trimming and J lost 1 base; unmatched junction nucleotides: 7. Germline V gives CDR1 SGHTA, CDR2 FQGNSA. This CDR3 comprises 17 residues. CDR3 residues: CASSLLAGHSSYNEQFF. DNA of the CDR3: TGTGCCAGCAGCTTGCTAGCGGGACATAGTTCCTACAATGAGCAGTTCTTC.

The chain joins TRBV28 to TRBJ1-5; D is possibly TRBD1 (6 bases). Germline V CDR1 and CDR2: MDHEN, SYDVKM. Between the trimmed V and J ends, which lost 7 bases and 5 bases, there was a span of 21 bases. There are 16 residues in the CDR3. CDR3 protein: CASTFGGGGSDQPQHF. CDR3 nucleotide sequence: TGTGCCAGCACCTTTGGGGGAGGGGGGTCAGATCAGCCCCAGCATTTT.

The chain employs TRBV5-1 and TRBJ1-5; 7 bases are a match to TRBD1. The germline gives CDR1 SGHRS, CDR2 YFSETQ. After removal of 8 bases from V and 2 bases from J, the junction contained 4 bases not matched to a gene. The CDR3 has 13 residues. This chain's CDR3 is CARPTGGNQPQHF. In DNA form, the CDR3 reads TGCGCCAGACCTACAGGGGGCAATCAGCCCCAGCATTTT.

This CDR3 is CASSSPGTGARETQYF. Here the CDR3 DNA reads TGTGCCAGCAGCTCCCCCGGGACAGGGGCACGAGAGACCCAGTACTTC. This chain connects TRBV7-2 to TRBJ2-5, with 10 bases aligning to TRBD1. V dropped 4 bases and J dropped 4; count of bases not matched to a gene: 9. The germline gives CDR1 SGHTA, CDR2 FQGNSA. The CDR3 extends over 16 amino acids.

The chain joins TRBV12-3 or TRBV12-4 to TRBJ2-7; D gene uncertain. V dropped 6 bases and J dropped 2 bases, with 11 bases sitting between them. The CDR3 is 13 residues long. The CDR3 sequence is CASSSGGAYEQYF. CDR3 DNA sequence: TGTGCCAGCAGCTCCGGCGGAGCCTACGAGCAGTACTTC.

CDR3 nucleotides: TGTGCCATCCGAAAAGCGGAGCAGTACTTC. It codes for CAIRKAEQYF. The rearrangement joins TRBV6-1 to TRBJ2-7; no clear D gene. V was trimmed by 10 bases and J by 7 bases, leaving 11 bases between them. The V gene's germline CDR1 is MNHNS and CDR2 SASEGT. CDR3 length: 10 residues.